Sequencing of this T cell receptor (beta chain) was carried out in a study of cytomegalovirus exposure and HLA in healthy donors. Trimming shortened V by 4 bases and J by 4 bases, and 19 bases separated the two germline ends. The CDR3 sequence is 16 residues long. Germline V gene lookup returns CDR1 MNHEY and CDR2 SVGAGI. This clone was counted a few times. In the PCR, 60 Vbeta and 13 Jbeta primers were used. Generated by immunoSEQ multiplex PCR, the TCRdb table keeps only in-frame clones and is missing some. The sample has about 180,000 clones; 75% to 85% are singletons. The receptor comes from a young man in good health and CMV-seronegative. The sample consisted of PBMCs. This chain links TRBV6-5 with TRBJ1-1; tentatively, D is TRBD1 (6 bases). The CDR3 spells CASSSIGGGMLTEAFF. In DNA, the CDR3 is TGTGCCAGCAGTTCGATTGGCGGGGGCATGCTCACTGAAGCTTTCTTT.